This is a list of T cell receptor beta chains from one sample in a study of T-cell reconstitution after alpha-beta-depleted transplantation in children. TCRdb re-called the PCR reads through MiXCR, storing one row per CDR3 protein. The table records roughly 500,000 distinct CDR3 sequences, 15% to 20% of them present only once. Source: PBMCs from the stem cell graft donor, taken from the stem cell graft. The receptors were gathered from a human donor who donated a stem cell graft to a child with acute lymphoblastic leukemia. Both conserved end residues are part of each CDR3. Each record gives: clone size, J gene, D gene, V gene, CDR3 protein, CDR3 DNA. The D gene is left open where the match is weak. Expanded clones are given a class, and other clones once, few, many or no size at all.

>few|TRBJ2-7|TRBD2|TRBV20-1
CCAILAGDLFSYEQYF
TGCTGTGCTATTCTAGCGGGAGACTTGTTCTCCTACGAGCAGTACTTC
>many|TRBJ2-7|.|TRBV20-1
CSASLREPYEQYF
TGCAGTGCTAGTTTGAGGGAACCCTACGAGCAGTACTTC
>.|TRBJ1-6|.|TRBV4-1
CASSHLLQGNSPLHF
TGCGCCAGCAGCCACCTCCTGCAGGGTAATTCACCCCTCCACTTT
>.|TRBJ2-3|.|TRBV30
CAWSRANADTQYF
TGTGCCTGGAGCAGAGCGAATGCAGATACGCAGTATTTT
>few|TRBJ2-2|.|TRBV18
CASSPRRGQNTGELFF
TGTGCCAGCTCACCAAGGAGGGGCCAGAACACCGGGGAGCTGTTTTTT
>few|TRBJ1-5|.|TRBV21-1
CASSKARLKPRWGQPQHF
TGTGCCAGCAGCAAAGCGCGACTGAAACCTCGTTGGGGTCAGCCCCAGCATTTT
>.|TRBJ2-5|TRBD2|TRBV10-3
CAIGSGSEETQYF
TGTGCCATTGGTAGCGGGAGTGAGGAGACCCAGTACTTC
>.|TRBJ2-7|.|TRBV7-2
CASSFQTGPDPYEQYF
TGTGCCAGCAGCTTCCAGACAGGCCCCGACCCGTACGAGCAGTACTTC
>few|TRBJ2-7|.|TRBV7-9
CASSEGGTGSPYEQYF
TGTGCCAGCAGCGAAGGTGGTACAGGGTCCCCCTACGAGCAGTACTTC
>few|TRBJ2-5|TRBD1|TRBV13
CASSQRAGQGLQETQYF
TGTGCCAGCAGCCAGAGGGCGGGACAGGGACTACAAGAGACCCAGTACTTC
>.|TRBJ2-5|.|TRBV7-6
CASSLLDQETQYF
TGTGCCAGCAGCTTACTTGACCAAGAGACCCAGTACTTC
>few|TRBJ1-2|TRBD1|TRBV29-1
CSVEGTGHYGYTF
TGCAGCGTTGAAGGGACAGGACATTATGGCTACACCTTC
>.|TRBJ2-7|.|TRBV5-1
CASSLIRDTFYEQYF
TGCGCCAGCAGCCTGATCCGGGACACCTTCTACGAGCAGTACTTC
>once|TRBJ2-7|TRBD2|TRBV11-3
CASALAGGPEQYF
TGTGCCAGCGCCCTAGCGGGAGGCCCCGAGCAGTACTTC
>few|TRBJ2-3|.|TRBV27
CASSLRAPFTDTQYF
TGTGCCAGCAGTTTGAGGGCGCCCTTCACAGATACGCAGTATTTT
>.|TRBJ2-6|.|TRBV5-1
CASSFPPGISSGANVLTF
TGCGCCAGCAGCTTTCCCCCAGGGATCAGCTCTGGGGCCAACGTCCTGACTTTC
>many|TRBJ2-7|TRBD1|TRBV5-1
CASSPGQSSYEQYF
TGCGCCAGCAGCCCGGGACAGAGCTCCTACGAGCAGTACTTC
>few|TRBJ1-2|.|TRBV7-9
CASSFEGLTYGYTF
TGTGCCAGCAGCTTTGAAGGGCTCACCTATGGCTACACCTTC
>.|TRBJ2-7|TRBD1|TRBV9
CASSVATGGVYEQYF
TGTGCCAGCAGCGTAGCGACAGGGGGAGTCTACGAGCAGTACTTC
>few|TRBJ2-7|.|TRBV29-1
CSVRTDPYEQYF
TGCAGCGTCAGGACGGACCCCTACGAGCAGTACTTC
>.|TRBJ2-2|.|TRBV12-3/TRBV12-4
CATSGPPGELFF
TGTGCCACTTCGGGGCCCCCCGGGGAGCTGTTTTTT
>.|TRBJ2-1|.|TRBV5-1
CASSLGGRSSYNEQFF
TGCGCCAGCAGCTTGGGTGGTAGAAGCTCCTACAATGAGCAGTTCTTC
>.|TRBJ1-1|TRBD1|TRBV6-1
CASSDPGTGETEAFF
TGTGCCAGCAGTGATCCCGGGACAGGGGAGACTGAAGCTTTCTTT
>few|TRBJ2-7|TRBD1|TRBV27
CASSWTGGAYEQYF
TGTGCCAGCAGTTGGACAGGGGGCGCGTACGAGCAGTACTTC
>few|TRBJ2-3|.|TRBV7-9
CASSLGPQTKDTQYF
TGTGCCAGCAGCTTAGGCCCCCAGACTAAAGATACGCAGTATTTT
>few|TRBJ2-7|.|TRBV25-1
CASRATYEQYF
TGTGCCAGCAGAGCGACCTACGAGCAGTACTTC